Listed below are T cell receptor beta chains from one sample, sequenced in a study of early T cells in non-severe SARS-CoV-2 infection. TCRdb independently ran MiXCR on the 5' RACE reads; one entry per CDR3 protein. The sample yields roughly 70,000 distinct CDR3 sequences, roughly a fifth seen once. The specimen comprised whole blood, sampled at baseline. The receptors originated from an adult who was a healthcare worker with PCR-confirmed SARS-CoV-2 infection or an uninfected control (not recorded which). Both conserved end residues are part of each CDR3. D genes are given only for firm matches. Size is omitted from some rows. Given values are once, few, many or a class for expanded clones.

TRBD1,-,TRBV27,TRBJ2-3,CASSSPGTATDTQYF,TGTGCCAGCAGTTCTCCCGGGACAGCCACAGATACGCAGTATTTT
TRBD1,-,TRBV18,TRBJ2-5,CASSPSGQKETQYF,TGTGCCAGCTCACCCTCGGGACAGAAAGAGACCCAGTACTTC
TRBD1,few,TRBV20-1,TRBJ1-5,CSARVNRGRNQPQHF,TGCAGTGCTAGAGTTAACAGGGGGCGGAATCAGCCCCAGCATTTT
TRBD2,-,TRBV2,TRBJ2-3,CASRLAGITDTQYF,TGTGCCAGCAGACTAGCGGGGATCACAGATACGCAGTATTTT
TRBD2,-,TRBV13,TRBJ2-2,CASSLETSGGHAGELFF,TGTGCCAGCAGCTTAGAGACTAGCGGGGGACACGCCGGGGAGCTGTTTTTT
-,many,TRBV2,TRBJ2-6,CASSGPGTTGANVLTF,TGTGCCAGCAGTGGGCCAGGGACCACTGGGGCCAACGTCCTGACTTTC
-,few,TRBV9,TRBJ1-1,CASSAGRRVTEAFF,TGTGCCAGCAGCGCGGGACGGAGGGTAACTGAAGCTTTCTTT
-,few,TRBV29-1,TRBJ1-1,CTCRDNQNTEAFF,TGCACCTGTCGGGACAACCAGAACACTGAAGCTTTCTTT
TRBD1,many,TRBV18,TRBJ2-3,CASSPRTGSTDTQYF,TGTGCCAGCTCACCACGGACAGGGAGCACAGATACGCAGTATTTT
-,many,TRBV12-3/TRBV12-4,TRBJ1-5,CASSFRQANQPQHF,TGTGCCAGCAGTTTTCGGCAGGCCAATCAGCCCCAGCATTTT
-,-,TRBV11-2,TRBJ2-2,CASSFRLDSVTGELFF,TGTGCCAGCAGCTTCAGACTGGACTCCGTTACCGGGGAGCTGTTTTTT
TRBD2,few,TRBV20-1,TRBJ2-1,CSAREASGDYNEQFF,TGCAGTGCTAGAGAGGCTAGCGGGGATTACAATGAGCAGTTCTTC
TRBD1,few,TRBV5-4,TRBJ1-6,CASSLGGTGGMNSPLHF,TGTGCCAGCAGCTTGGGGGGAACAGGGGGCATGAATTCACCCCTCCACTTT
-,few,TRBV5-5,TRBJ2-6,CASSEQVTGANVLTF,TGTGCCAGCAGTGAACAGGTTACTGGCGCCAACGTCCTGACTTTC
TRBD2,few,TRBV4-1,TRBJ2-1,CASSQLAGGDYNEQFF,TGCGCCAGCAGCCAGCTAGCGGGGGGGGACTACAATGAGCAGTTCTTC
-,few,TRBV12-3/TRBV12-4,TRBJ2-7,CASSSVRGAYEQYF,TGTGCCAGCAGTTCTGTTAGGGGGGCCTACGAGCAGTACTTC
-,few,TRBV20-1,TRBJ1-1,CSASRGLGTEAFF,TGCAGTGCTAGTCGGGGGCTTGGCACTGAAGCTTTCTTT
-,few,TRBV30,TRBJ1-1,CAWSIGQEAFF,TGTGCCTGGAGTATCGGACAGGAAGCTTTCTTT